This TCR beta chain was retrieved from a study of T cells in Graves' hyperthyroidism and ophthalmopathy. Deletions cut 0 bases from V and 6 bases from J, with 13 bases between. CDR3 length equals 14 residues. CDR1 and CDR2 (germline): SGDLS, YYNGEE. It was RNA transcripts that yielded the amplified TCR beta CDR3 regions. In the first-round RT-PCR of the TCR CDR3, the HTBI primer set was used. MiXCR, run by TCRdb on the multiplex PCR reads, gives a single entry per CDR3 protein. The sample shows 500,000 to 600,000 distinct CDR3 sequences, just under 20% of them seen only once. A few counts support this clonotype.

This clonotype originated in a man aged 35 to 55 with Graves' ophthalmopathy. The chain has TRBV9 and TRBJ2-7; maybe TRBD1 (6 bases). Sequenced material: blood. CDR3 sequence: CASSVGQGPREQYF. DNA for the CDR3: TGTGCCAGCAGCGTAGGGCAGGGGCCTCGCGAGCAGTACTTC.